The 21 T cell receptor beta chains below come from one sample, sequenced in a study of CD8+ T cells in alopecia areata. Treatment meaning: oral pan-JAK inhibitor, 5-10 mg twice daily. TCR sequencing used cDNA made by reverse transcription of extracted RNA. The repertoire was sequenced with immunoSEQ multiplex PCR; TCRdb's copy has only in-frame clones and lacks some. The data hold 200,000 to 250,000 clones, with about 64% observed a single time. The sample was CD4+ T cells sorted from blood, taken at week 4, from a patient treated with tofacitinib. These receptors were collected from a human donor with alopecia areata.

The V call is TRBV4-2, the J call TRBJ1-2; 8 bases map to TRBD1. CDR1 LGHNA and CDR2 YNFKEQ come from the germline V gene. With V trimmed by 2 bases and J by 6 bases, 8 bases remained unmatched. This CDR3 region has 15 residues. The CDR3 region has the DNA TGTGCCAGCAGCCAACCGAGACAGGGGCTGGATGGCTACACCTTC. Translation: CASSQPRQGLDGYTF.

The rearrangement joins TRBV6-5 to TRBJ1-5, with TRBD1 matching 7 bases. The CDR3 runs to 13 residues. V lost 5 bases to trimming and J lost 6 bases; unmatched junction nucleotides: 4. The germline gives CDR1 MNHEY, CDR2 SVGAGI. In nucleotides, the CDR3 is TGTGCCAGCAGTGCTACAGGGGTTCAGCCCCAGCATTTT. Protein product: CASSATGVQPQHF.

The chain carries TRBV7-2 and TRBJ1-4; D is possibly TRBD1 (5 bases). Between the trimmed V and J ends, which lost 3 bases and 12 bases, there was a span of 14 bases. Germline CDR1 reads SGHTA; CDR2 reads FQGNSA. The CDR3 extends over 13 amino acids. The CDR3 DNA follows: TGTGCCAGCAGCTTTGGACATGAAGGACAACTGTTTTTT. This translates into CASSFGHEGQLFF.

The chain recombines TRBV11-3 with TRBJ2-1, with D perhaps matching TRBD1 (6 bases). The CDR3 loop spans 12 amino acids. The V gene lost 1 base and the J gene lost 13 bases, with 11 bases spanning the gap. Germline lookup yields CDR1 SGHNT and CDR2 YENEEA. CDR3 DNA: TGTGCCAGCAGCTTAGGCCGGGACAAACAGTTCTTC. This sequence encodes CASSLGRDKQFF.

The chain employs TRBV29-1 and TRBJ1-2; maybe TRBD1 (5 bases). Germline lookup yields CDR1 SQVTM and CDR2 ANQGSEA. This CDR3 has 12 amino acids. Trimming stripped 3 bases from V and 5 bases from J, with 10 bases between. The CDR3 loop reads CSVDKAGYGYTF. The CDR3 DNA reads as TGCAGCGTTGACAAGGCAGGGTATGGCTACACCTTC.

A few counts support this clone. Different DNA sequences within this sample yield the same CDR3. The J gene is TRBJ1-1, the V gene TRBV29-1; D ambiguous. V lost 3 bases, J lost 0 bases, and 8 bases lay in between. The CDR3 is 13 residues long. Per germline, CDR1 SQVTM and CDR2 ANQGSEA. The CDR3 spells CSVERQLNTEAFF. CDR3 bases: TGCAGCGTTGAGAGGCAGTTGAACACTGAAGCTTTCTTT.

The chain joins TRBV30 to TRBJ1-1; tentative D call: TRBD1 (5 bases). Trimming removed 0 bases from V and 0 bases from J, with 11 bases in between. In germline, CDR1 is GTSNPN, CDR2 SVGIG (reference sequence). This CDR3 has 15 amino acids. The CDR3 sequence is CAWSVSGTVNTEAFF. The CDR3 coding sequence is TGTGCCTGGAGTGTATCTGGGACGGTGAACACTGAAGCTTTCTTT. Full variable domain (outside the CDR3, taken from reference TRBV30 and TRBJ1-1): SQTIHQWPATLVQPVGSPLSLECTVEGTSNPNLYWYRQAAGRGLQLLFYSVGIGQISSEVPQNLSASRPQDRQFILSSKKLLLSDSGFYLCAWSVSGTVNTEAFFGQGTRLTVV.

This rearrangement joins TRBV2 to TRBJ1-1; D might be TRBD1 (5 bases). Germline assignment: CDR1 SNHLY and CDR2 FYNNEI. V dropped 4 bases and J dropped 1 base, with 10 bases sitting between them. This CDR3 is built from 14 residues. The CDR3 coding sequence is TGTGCCAGCAGTGGGCAGGGACCGAACACTGAAGCTTTCTTT. This codes for CASSGQGPNTEAFF.

This sequence joins TRBV10-3 and TRBJ2-3; 7 bases agree with TRBD2. This CDR3 spans 15 amino acids. Trimming took 2 bases from V and 6 from J; bases not matched to a gene: 8. Per the germline V gene, CDR1 is ENHRY and CDR2 is SYGVKD. Here the CDR3 reads CAISEGRGSRDTQYF. CDR3 nucleotides: TGTGCCATCAGTGAGGGGCGCGGGAGCAGGGATACGCAGTATTTT.

The chain couples TRBV19 to TRBJ2-5, with 9 bases matching TRBD2. CDR1 is LNHDA and CDR2 is SQIVND in the germline V gene (reference sequence). V lost 6 bases and J lost 3; bases outside the gene matches: 5. The CDR3 loop spans 14 amino acids. The CDR3 nucleotides read TGTGCCAGTAGCAAGCGGGGGGCGGAAGAGACCCAGTACTTC. As protein: CASSKRGAEETQYF. Complete variable domain (other parts from reference TRBV19 and TRBJ2-5): DGGITQSPKYLFRKEGQNVTLSCEQNLNHDAMYWYRQDPGQGLRLIYYSQIVNDFQKGDIAEGYSVSREKKESFPLTVTSAQKNPTAFYLCASSKRGAEETQYFGPGTRLLVL.

This clone came up a few times. The chain has TRBV9 and TRBJ2-5; a weak D match, TRBD1 (7 bases). In germline, CDR1 is SGDLS, CDR2 YYNGEE. This CDR3 is 15 amino acids long. V was pared by 4 bases and J by 2 bases, with 15 bases between. CDR3: CASSPGGTVQETQYF. The CDR3 DNA sequence: TGTGCCAGCAGCCCAGGGGGGACAGTGCAAGAGACCCAGTACTTC. The full variable domain, in which reference TRBV9 and TRBJ2-5 provide the parts outside the CDR3, is DSGVTQTPKHLITATGQRVTLRCSPRSGDLSVYWYQQSLDQGLQFLIQYYNGEERAKGNILERFSAQQFPDLHSELNLSSLELGDSALYFCASSPGGTVQETQYFGPGTRLLVL.

The chain joins TRBV5-6 to TRBJ1-4; D not resolved. V was clipped by 3 bases and J by 7 bases, with 10 bases between them. CDR3 length: 13 amino acids. CDR1 SGHDT and CDR2 YYEEEE come from the germline V gene. CDR3 loop: CASSSSPREKLFF. The CDR3 coding sequence is TGTGCCAGCAGCTCCTCCCCGCGTGAAAAACTGTTTTTT.

Note on this clone: An end of the junction does not agree with germline; a read error may underlie this. The chain employs TRBV5-6 and TRBJ2-3, with D tentatively TRBD1 or TRBD2 (5 bases each). The length of the CDR3 is 13 residues. The germline gives CDR1 SGHDT, CDR2 YYEEEE. For the CDR3, the DNA is TGTGCCAGCAGCCAATATATACTCACCGGGGCCCATTTT. Translation gives CASSQYILTGAHF.

V is TRBV29-1 and J is TRBJ1-5; unclear D gene. Germline loops: CDR1 SQVTM, CDR2 ANQGSEA. Trimming pared 6 bases from V and 1 base from J, leaving 7 bases between. There are 12 residues in the CDR3. The CDR3 DNA reads TGCAGCGTCGCCTCCAGCAATCAGCCCCAGCATTTT. This encodes CSVASSNQPQHF.

V gene TRBV5-4 combines with J gene TRBJ1-1, with 8 bases matching TRBD1. Trimming took 3 bases from V and 4 from J; bases not matched to a gene: 8. CDR1 is SGHNT, CDR2 YYREEE, per germline (reference sequence). The CDR3 length is 15 residues. The CDR3 nucleotides read TGTGCCAGCAGCTCGGGTCGACAGGGGAGCACTGAAGCTTTCTTT. It encodes CASSSGRQGSTEAFF.

The V and J genes are TRBV30 and TRBJ2-5, with 7 bases matching TRBD1. The CDR3 has 15 amino acids. Germline V lookup: CDR1 GTSNPN, CDR2 SVGIG (reference sequence). V lost 5 bases to trimming and J lost 5 bases; unmatched junction nucleotides: 14. The DNA for the CDR3 is TGTGCCTGGTCAACCGGACAGGCCCAAGGGGAGACCCAGTACTTC. It yields the protein CAWSTGQAQGETQYF.

J is TRBJ2-1 and V is TRBV27, with TRBD2 matching 11 bases. V dropped 5 bases and J dropped 4; count of bases not matched to a gene: 10. Germline V gene sequence: CDR1 MNHEY, CDR2 SMNVEV (reference sequence). CDR3 length equals 17 residues. The DNA for the CDR3 is TGTGCCAGCAGTCCCGGGACGTGGACTAGCGGGTACAATGAGCAGTTCTTC. It translates to CASSPGTWTSGYNEQFF.

The chain recombines TRBV5-6 with TRBJ1-4; D may be TRBD1 (6 bases). From germline, CDR1 is SGHDT and CDR2 YYEEEE. This CDR3 contains 18 residues. Trimming stripped 7 bases from V and 4 bases from J, with 26 bases between. This CDR3 is CASFFPTARTENNEKLFF. CDR3 bases: TGTGCCAGCTTTTTCCCTACGGCGCGGACAGAGAATAATGAAAAACTGTTTTTT.

CDR3 protein: CASKWGRGRNTEAFF. In nucleotides, the CDR3 is TGTGCCAGTAAATGGGGCAGGGGAAGGAACACTGAAGCTTTCTTT. J is TRBJ1-1 and V is TRBV19; D is possibly TRBD1 (6 bases). The V and J ends lost 7 bases and 1 base respectively, with 16 bases between them. CDR3 size: 15 residues. Germline-derived CDR1 and CDR2 are LNHDA and SQIVND (reference sequence).

The V call is TRBV5-6, the J call TRBJ2-3; no clear D. Germline V gene lookup returns CDR1 SGHDT and CDR2 YYEEEE. The CDR3 has 15 residues. V lost 0 bases and J lost 8, with 16 bases in between. The CDR3 DNA is TGTGCCAGCAGCTTGGCGAAGGGATTTTCCGGTACGCAGTATTTT. Translating gives CASSLAKGFSGTQYF.

V gene TRBV10-3 combines with J gene TRBJ1-2; D is uncertain. V lost 2 bases and J lost 2, with 9 bases in between. Germline V CDR1 and CDR2: ENHRY, SYGVKD. This CDR3 region has 14 residues. CDR3 sequence: CAISESYGNYGYTF. CDR3 nucleotide sequence: TGTGCCATCAGTGAGAGCTACGGCAACTATGGCTACACCTTC.